Shown below are 28 T cell receptor beta chains from a single sample sequenced in a study of shared clonotypes between healthy human individuals (dated by TCRdb to the early 2020s). The protocol used for the library was the immunoSEQ multiplex PCR assay. TCRdb took this table from immuneACCESS and kept in-frame rearrangements with V and J called. Such tables lack part of the clones; where checked against another copy, unresolved V genes explain under half of the gap, and the rest is unexplained. The sample includes roughly 2,500,000 clones, with approximately 94% observed a single time. The ten largest clones capture roughly 0.36% of the sample. Sequencing was carried out using naive CD4+ T cells from PBMCs. Explained via the paper, the cell subset or site label denotes: CD45RA+ positively selected. These receptors were obtained from a man aged 18 to 29 in good health. Some clones in this sample may be carry-over from other donors' samples.

The chain recombines TRBV5-1 with TRBJ2-7; 8 nucleotides agree with TRBD2. The CDR3 extends over 16 amino acids. V was clipped by 2 bases and J by 3 bases; unmatched bases: 10. Per the germline V gene, CDR1 is SGHRS and CDR2 is YFSETQ. The CDR3 reads CASSFPESGGNYEQYF. DNA of the CDR3: TGCGCCAGCAGCTTCCCAGAAAGCGGGGGCAACTACGAGCAGTACTTC.

The chain joins TRBV4-1 to TRBJ2-3, with TRBD1 identical over 8 bases. The CDR3 totals 18 residues. Germline values: CDR1 MGHRA, CDR2 YSYEKL. The V segment lost 1 base and the J segment 3 bases; nucleotides outside the gene matches: 12. CDR3 bases: TGCGCCAGCAGCCAAGGCAACAGGGGGGAGAGATGGACAGATACGCAGTATTTT. Its translation is CASSQGNRGERWTDTQYF.

A single count supports this clone. V and J are TRBV4-1 and TRBJ2-3; TRBD2 aligns across 7 bases. Germline values: CDR1 MGHRA, CDR2 YSYEKL. The CDR3 is 17 amino acids. V shed 3 bases, J shed 0 bases, and the junction held 9 bases outside the gene matches. The CDR3 DNA sequence: TGCGCCAGCAGCCAGACCCCTAGCGGTATTAGCACAGATACGCAGTATTTT. Translating gives CASSQTPSGISTDTQYF.

J is TRBJ2-4 and V is TRBV28, with D perhaps being TRBD1 or TRBD2 (5 bases each). The germline CDR1 and CDR2 sequences are MDHEN and SYDVKM. This CDR3 spans 14 amino acids. Trimming pared 5 bases from V and 6 bases from J, leaving 14 bases between. This CDR3 is CASSLGTGLNIQYF. DNA for the CDR3: TGTGCCAGCAGTCTGGGGACCGGCCTAAACATTCAGTACTTC.

The chain combines TRBV5-1 with TRBJ2-1; no definite D call. The V end lost 1 base, the J end lost 10 bases, and 15 bases lay between the germline ends. This CDR3 has 14 residues. Germline loops: CDR1 SGHRS, CDR2 YFSETQ. The CDR3 DNA follows: TGCGCCAGCAGCTTGAGTTACCGAATGATAGAGCAGTTCTTC. Residues: CASSLSYRMIEQFF.

Turning to this clone: This CDR3 is also generated by other DNA sequences in the sample. The chain is built from TRBV4-2 and TRBJ2-2; no definite D call. The CDR3 length is 17 residues. In germline, CDR1 is LGHNA, CDR2 YNFKEQ. Between the trimmed V and J ends, which lost 1 base and 6 bases, there was a span of 18 bases. CDR3 protein: CASSQGGLPGFPGELFF. CDR3 coding DNA: TGTGCCAGCAGCCAAGGTGGTCTCCCAGGTTTTCCCGGGGAGCTGTTTTTT.

V is TRBV29-1 and J is TRBJ1-1; D unclear. The length of the CDR3 is 13 residues. CDR1 and CDR2 (germline): SQVTM, ANQGSEA. Deletions cut 4 bases from V and 6 bases from J, with 15 bases between. The CDR3 region is CSVGTLFISEAFF. CDR3 in DNA: TGCAGCGTTGGAACCCTCTTCATCTCTGAAGCTTTCTTT.

J is TRBJ2-7 and V is TRBV19, with 7 bases fitting TRBD1. CDR3 length equals 15 residues. V dropped 1 base and J dropped 0; count of bases not matched to a gene: 3. The V gene's germline CDR1 is LNHDA and CDR2 SQIVND (reference sequence). The CDR3 region has the DNA TGTGCCAGTAGTATAGGGGACAGAAGCTCCTACGAGCAGTACTTC. This gives the protein CASSIGDRSSYEQYF.

The chain joins TRBV10-3 to TRBJ2-3; D might be TRBD2 (5 bases). Germline-derived CDR1 and CDR2 are ENHRY and SYGVKD. This CDR3 region has 15 residues. The V end lost 3 bases, the J end lost 11 bases, and 21 bases lay between the germline ends. The CDR3 DNA sequence: TGTGCCATCAGTGACGAGGCGGGCGGAGGTTTAGGGCAGTATTTT. This encodes CAISDEAGGGLGQYF.

This chain joins TRBV9 and TRBJ2-2; TRBD2 aligns across 7 bases. CDR3 length equals 15 residues. Per the germline V gene, CDR1 is SGDLS and CDR2 is YYNGEE. The junction had 7 bases not matched to a gene; V was cut back by 0 bases and J by 8 bases. The CDR3: CASSVVPGGTGELFF. CDR3 sequence (DNA): TGTGCCAGCAGCGTAGTCCCGGGGGGTACGGGGGAGCTGTTTTTT.

V gene TRBV2 combines with J gene TRBJ1-2; 11 nucleotides align to TRBD1. The germline CDR1 and CDR2 sequences are SNHLY and FYNNEI. The CDR3 loop spans 16 amino acids. The V and J ends lost 3 bases and 7 bases, in that order; junction bases with no gene match: 10. The CDR3 bases are TGTGCCAGCAGTGAGCTTCGGACAGGGGGCGTCGGTGGCTACACCTTC. It specifies CASSELRTGGVGGYTF.

The rearrangement joins TRBV5-1 to TRBJ1-2; D perhaps matches TRBD1 (6 bases). Germline V gene lookup returns CDR1 SGHRS and CDR2 YFSETQ. The germline V and J ends were trimmed by 3 bases and 4 bases, with 19 bases remaining between them. CDR3 size: 16 residues. The CDR3 sequence: CASSSGDTAFPYGYTF. The DNA for the CDR3 is TGCGCCAGCAGCTCGGGGGACACGGCTTTTCCCTATGGCTACACCTTC.

This sequence joins TRBV28 and TRBJ2-1; 10 bases agree with TRBD2. With 5 bases clipped from V and 0 bases from J, the junction kept 10 bases outside the gene matches. This CDR3 has 18 amino acids. Germline CDR1 MDHEN, CDR2 SYDVKM. The CDR3: CASSPRTSGTPSYNEQFF. The CDR3 nucleotides are TGTGCCAGCAGTCCTAGGACTAGCGGAACCCCCTCCTACAATGAGCAGTTCTTC.

The J gene is TRBJ1-2, the V gene TRBV9; no clear D. Germline values: CDR1 SGDLS, CDR2 YYNGEE. The V and J ends lost 7 bases and 3 bases respectively, with 25 bases between them. The CDR3 loop spans 17 amino acids. CDR3 in DNA: TGTGCCAGCGGAGGGTCCGAGAGCGCAGGCCCATACTATGGCTACACCTTC. Translation: CASGGSESAGPYYGYTF.

The chain joins TRBV5-1 to TRBJ2-1; D call uncertain. From germline, CDR1 is SGHRS and CDR2 YFSETQ. Trimming took off 5 bases at V and 7 bases at J, with 13 bases between the two ends. CDR3 length: 13 residues. In nucleotides, the CDR3 is TGCGCCAGCAGTTTGCAGGTACCGAATGAGCAGTTCTTC. It encodes CASSLQVPNEQFF.

This chain joins TRBV2 and TRBJ2-7; 10 positions match TRBD2. J was trimmed by 3 bases and V by 4 bases; bases with no gene match: 6. This CDR3 is 15 amino acids long. Germline V gene sequence: CDR1 SNHLY, CDR2 FYNNEI. The CDR3 DNA reads as TGTGCCAGCAGTGGGGCTAGCGGGAGAGGCTACGAGCAGTACTTC. Amino acids: CASSGASGRGYEQYF.

V and J are TRBV4-1 and TRBJ2-3; 7 bases match TRBD2. The germline CDR1 and CDR2 sequences are MGHRA and YSYEKL. With V trimmed by 3 bases and J by 0 bases, 3 bases remained unmatched. The CDR3 is made up of 15 amino acids. The CDR3 nucleotides are TGCGCCAGCAGCCATACTAGCGCGAGCACAGATACGCAGTATTTT. It encodes CASSHTSASTDTQYF.

The rearrangement joins TRBV25-1 to TRBJ1-2; D gene unclear. CDR1 is MGHDK, CDR2 SYGVNS, per germline. Trimming pared 3 bases from V and 8 bases from J, leaving 13 bases between. This CDR3 spans 13 amino acids. CDR3 nucleotides: TGTGCCAGCAGTGACGTGGGATTTGGGGGCTACACCTTC. It is translated as CASSDVGFGGYTF.

The V and J genes are TRBV6-1 and TRBJ2-2; unclear D gene. V lost 6 bases and J 6 bases, leaving 11 bases between the germline ends. CDR3 length: 13 residues. Germline values: CDR1 MNHNS, CDR2 SASEGT. The CDR3 region is CASSPKVAGELFF. Written as DNA, the CDR3 is TGTGCCAGCAGCCCGAAAGTAGCCGGGGAGCTGTTTTTT.

This chain joins TRBV19 and TRBJ2-1; possibly TRBD1 for D (6 bases). V was clipped by 4 bases and J by 7 bases, with 14 bases between them. There are 14 residues in the CDR3. Germline CDR1 LNHDA, CDR2 SQIVND (reference sequence). The CDR3 DNA sequence: TGTGCCAGTAGTACCTATAAAAGGGGGAATGAGCAGTTCTTC. This gives the protein CASSTYKRGNEQFF.

This clone occurred once. The chain combines TRBV7-2 with TRBJ2-3; 7 bases fit TRBD2. This CDR3 region has 19 residues. Germline assignment: CDR1 SGHTA and CDR2 FQGNSA. With 3 bases clipped from V and 0 bases from J, the junction kept 15 bases outside the gene matches. As DNA, the CDR3 is TGTGCCAGCAGCTTTCTCGGGAGCGGGGCCGGATCTAGCACAGATACGCAGTATTTT. Its protein is CASSFLGSGAGSSTDTQYF.

The V call is TRBV30, the J call TRBJ1-2, with D possibly being TRBD1 (6 bases). From germline, CDR1 is GTSNPN and CDR2 SVGIG (reference sequence). This CDR3 is 13 amino acids long. Trimming took off 3 bases at V and 4 bases at J, with 12 bases between the two ends. Here the CDR3 reads CAWSRGSLYGYTF. CDR3 DNA: TGTGCCTGGAGCAGGGGCAGTCTCTATGGCTACACCTTC.

This clone came up a few times. The chain uses TRBV5-1 and TRBJ1-1; 7 bases map to TRBD1. This CDR3 contains 14 residues. Germline-derived CDR1 and CDR2 are SGHRS and YFSETQ. V trimming: 4 bases; J trimming: 4 bases; junction bases outside the gene matches: 7. Here the CDR3 reads CASSTGDSSTEAFF. In DNA form, the CDR3 reads TGCGCCAGCAGCACAGGGGATTCGAGCACTGAAGCTTTCTTT.

V gene TRBV10-3 combines with J gene TRBJ1-1, with unresolved D. The CDR3 extends over 15 amino acids. Germline CDR1 and CDR2: ENHRY and SYGVKD. V lost 2 bases and J lost 6, with 16 bases in between. The CDR3 is CAISEPGRGGSEAFF. In DNA form, the CDR3 reads TGTGCCATCAGTGAGCCGGGCCGCGGCGGGTCTGAAGCTTTCTTT.

This chain connects TRBV27 to TRBJ2-5; TRBD2 is a possible D gene (6 bases). The CDR3 totals 16 residues. V was cut by 5 bases and J by 7 bases, with 23 bases left in between. Germline CDR1 is MNHEY and CDR2 is SMNVEV (reference sequence). CDR3 region: CASSAEPGTQTRTQYF. The CDR3 DNA is TGTGCCAGCAGTGCCGAACCCGGGACTCAGACAAGGACCCAGTACTTC.

The J gene is TRBJ2-5, the V gene TRBV5-1, with 7 bases fitting TRBD2. The CDR3 is 14 residues long. Germline V gene sequence: CDR1 SGHRS, CDR2 YFSETQ. V lost 6 bases to trimming and J lost 5 bases; unmatched junction nucleotides: 10. This CDR3 reads CASNYGLGGETQYF. The DNA for the CDR3 is TGCGCCAGCAACTACGGTTTGGGAGGGGAGACCCAGTACTTC.

This chain joins TRBV30 and TRBJ1-2; 8 bases map to TRBD1. Trimming took 4 bases from V and 4 from J; bases not matched to a gene: 5. This CDR3 has 13 residues. CDR1 is GTSNPN, CDR2 SVGIG, per germline (reference sequence). CDR3 nucleotides: TGTGCCTGGACAGGCGACAGGGGCTATGGCTACACCTTC. It yields the protein CAWTGDRGYGYTF. Using reference TRBV30 and TRBJ1-2 for the parts outside the CDR3, the full variable domain is SQTIHQWPATLVQPVGSPLSLECTVEGTSNPNLYWYRQAAGRGLQLLFYSVGIGQISSEVPQNLSASRPQDRQFILSSKKLLLSDSGFYLCAWTGDRGYGYTFGSGTRLTVV.

The V call is TRBV30, the J call TRBJ1-4; D might be TRBD1 (5 bases). The CDR3 totals 13 residues. V shed 4 bases and J shed 5 bases, with 11 bases lying between them. Per germline, CDR1 GTSNPN and CDR2 SVGIG (reference sequence). The CDR3 nucleotides are TGTGCCTGGAACGGAGAGGGGAATGAAAAACTGTTTTTT. It encodes CAWNGEGNEKLFF.